This T cell receptor beta chain derives from a study of cytomegalovirus exposure and HLA in healthy donors. Study results and caveats: Presence/absence analyses assumed roughly uniform sequencing depth across donors, which may not hold.

Details on this clone: Its antigen is unknown.

The PCR had 60 Vbeta and 13 Jbeta primers. Profiled with immunoSEQ multiplex PCR; TCRdb holds only in-frame clones, not every one. This table holds roughly 100,000 clones. The clonotype was recovered from a man aged 45 to 65 in good health and CMV-seropositive. Sample: PBMCs.

The CDR3 DNA reads TGCAGCGTTGGGCATCCCAGGGGAGAGACCCAGTACTTC. This sequence encodes CSVGHPRGETQYF. The chain joins TRBV29-1 to TRBJ2-5; possible D gene TRBD1, 6 bases. Per germline, CDR1 SQVTM and CDR2 ANQGSEA. Trimming removed 4 bases at V and 4 bases at J, with 13 bases between. The length of the CDR3 is 13 residues. The complete variable domain, with remaining parts taken from reference TRBV29-1 and TRBJ2-5, reads SAVISQKPSRDICQRGTSLTIQCQVDSQVTMMFWYRQQPGQSLTLIATANQGSEATYESGFVIDKFPISRPNLTFSTLTVSNMSPEDSSIYLCSVGHPRGETQYFGPGTRLLVL.